What follows are 9 T cell receptor beta chains derived from one specimen sequenced in a study of blood T cell repertoires in COVID-19 (dated by TCRdb to the early 2020s). Libraries were constructed by the immunoSEQ multiplex PCR assay. What TCRdb holds here is the immuneACCESS table cut down to in-frame rearrangements. Part of the clones is not present; checked against another copy, under half of the missing clones reflect an unresolved V gene, and the others are unexplained. This sample comprises 150,000 or so clones, around 79% of them detected only once. About 2.9% of the sample belongs to the ten largest clones. The sample taken for sequencing was PBMCs or T cells enriched from blood (not recorded which). The receptor source for this set is a woman aged 45-65 years who had recovered from COVID-19.

The genes are TRBV9 and TRBJ1-1; 9 bases align to TRBD1. V lost 1 base, J lost 5 bases, and 6 bases stayed unmatched. This CDR3 spans 15 amino acids. The germline V gene encodes CDR1 SGDLS and CDR2 YYNGEE. CDR3 coding DNA: TGTGCCAGCAGCGTAACGGGGACAGGGAGGACTGAAGCTTTCTTT. Its protein is CASSVTGTGRTEAFF.

The V call is TRBV7-9, the J call TRBJ1-2; D call uncertain. Trimming cost V 1 base and J 8 bases, with 11 bases left between them. The CDR3 has 13 amino acids. Germline values: CDR1 SEHNR, CDR2 FQNEAQ (reference sequence). DNA of the CDR3: TGTGCCAGCAGCTTAGGGGAGTTGAGGGGCTACACCTTC. It translates to CASSLGELRGYTF.

This chain connects TRBV11-2 to TRBJ2-3; 11 nucleotides align to TRBD2. This CDR3 has 15 amino acids. The ends lost 4 bases at V and 4 bases at J; junction bases unmatched: 4. Per the germline V gene, CDR1 is SGHAT and CDR2 is FQNNGV. The CDR3: CASSSNSGGADTQYF. DNA of the CDR3: TGTGCCAGCAGCTCAAATAGCGGGGGGGCAGATACGCAGTATTTT.

The rearrangement uses TRBV6-2 or TRBV6-3 and TRBJ2-3; 8 bases match TRBD2. J was trimmed by 6 bases and V by 3 bases; bases with no gene match: 11. This CDR3 is built from 16 residues. Per germline, CDR1 MNHEY and CDR2 SVGEGT. CDR3 in DNA: TGTGCCAGCAGTTATACCCAGCGGGGGCTCCTGGATACGCAGTATTTT. Amino acid sequence: CASSYTQRGLLDTQYF.

The genes are TRBV12-5 and TRBJ2-3; the D gene is possibly TRBD1 (6 bases). Germline V lookup: CDR1 LGHNT, CDR2 FRNRAP. The CDR3 spans 14 residues. Between the trimmed V and J ends, which lost 6 bases and 1 base, there was a span of 11 bases. The CDR3 reads CASGTEGGTDTQYF. DNA for the CDR3: TGTGCTAGTGGGACAGAGGGGGGCACAGATACGCAGTATTTT.

The J gene is TRBJ1-2, the V gene TRBV4-2; the D is unclear. Germline lookup yields CDR1 LGHNA and CDR2 YNFKEQ. Between the trimmed V and J ends, which lost 0 bases and 5 bases, there was a span of 10 bases. CDR3 size: 14 residues. CDR3 nucleotides: TGTGCCAGCAGCCAAGATGCCCAGAAGTATGGCTACACCTTC. Translation gives CASSQDAQKYGYTF.

V gene TRBV25-1 combines with J gene TRBJ1-5; TRBD1 matches 8 bases. CDR1 is MGHDK and CDR2 is SYGVNS in the germline V gene. This CDR3 is built from 14 residues. V shed 4 bases, J shed 5 bases, and the junction held 4 bases outside the gene matches. The CDR3 sequence is CASSGDRGHQPQHF. The CDR3 DNA follows: TGTGCCAGCAGTGGAGACAGGGGACATCAGCCCCAGCATTTT. Based on the CDR3 plus reference TRBV25-1 and TRBJ1-5, the full variable domain is EADIYQTPRYLVIGTGKKITLECSQTMGHDKMYWYQQDPGMELHLIHYSYGVNSTEKGDLSSESTVSRIRTEHFPLTLESARPSHTSQYLCASSGDRGHQPQHFGDGTRLSIL.

This clone was picked up one time. The chain carries TRBV7-2 and TRBJ1-1; no definite D call. This CDR3 has 14 residues. Trimming took off 5 bases at V and 1 base at J, with 11 bases between the two ends. Germline CDR1 reads SGHTA; CDR2 reads FQGNSA. CDR3 DNA: TGTGCCAGCAGCCCGGGGTGGACGAACACTGAAGCTTTCTTT. Residues: CASSPGWTNTEAFF.

The chain links TRBV28 to TRBJ1-2; D possibly corresponds to TRBD1 (6 bases). Between the trimmed V and J ends, which lost 7 bases and 5 bases, there was a span of 17 bases. CDR1 and CDR2 (germline): MDHEN, SYDVKM. The CDR3 contains 14 residues. As DNA, the CDR3 is TGTGCCAGCACCCTACAACAGGGTGAGTATGGCTACACCTTC. Translation gives CASTLQQGEYGYTF.